This TCR beta chain was obtained from a study of blood T cell repertoires in COVID-19. Original processing methods: By means of reference gene primer amplification, nucleated cell counts were estimated. Data came from immunoSEQ multiplex PCR; TCRdb stores just in-frame clones and leaves some out. That table supplies the V and J calls and clone size; D and trimming were determined from the DNA. This sample has 200,000 to 300,000 clones, with roughly 90% found just once. The study drew participants aged about 18 to 89 years from some 24 US areas. Trimming stripped 2 bases from V and 15 bases from J, with 17 bases between. CDR1 MNHEY and CDR2 SMNVEV come from the germline V gene (reference sequence). The CDR3 sequence is 13 residues long.

This chain joins TRBV27 and TRBJ2-1; perhaps TRBD2 as D (6 bases). The clonotype originates from a woman aged 25-40 years who had recovered from COVID-19. The source material was PBMCs or T cells enriched from blood (not recorded which). For the CDR3, the DNA is TGTGCCAGCAGTTTAGAGCGGGCGGGCCAGGGGTTCTTC. Protein: CASSLERAGQGFF.